The rows below give T cell receptor beta chains drawn from one sample of a study of blood T cells in healthy people across ages. TCRdb reprocessed the 5' RACE reads via MiXCR and lists one record per CDR3 protein. The sample contains more than 800,000 distinct CDR3 sequences, more than 25% of which appear only once. The sample taken for sequencing was blood. The source is a woman older than 75 in good health. Both conserved end residues are part of each CDR3. D genes are given only for firm matches. Clone size is shown for a subset of rows, as once, few, many or a class of expanded clone.

>-|few|TRBV9|TRBJ2-3
CASSVVGVSTDTQYF
TGTGCCAGCAGCGTAGTGGGAGTTAGCACAGATACGCAGTATTTT
>TRBD2|few|TRBV6-5|TRBJ2-3
CANGRGLEATDTQYF
TGTGCCAACGGAAGAGGACTAGAGGCGACAGATACGCAGTATTTT
>-|many|TRBV5-1|TRBJ2-3
CASSSWGGLDTDTQYF
TGCGCCAGCAGCTCATGGGGGGGGCTTGACACAGATACGCAGTATTTT
>TRBD2|-|TRBV2|TRBJ2-5
CASHWTSGMETQYF
TGTGCCAGCCACTGGACTAGCGGGATGGAGACCCAGTACTTC
>-|-|TRBV6-2/TRBV6-3|TRBJ1-1
CASSYAWGRDGTEAFF
TGTGCCAGCAGTTATGCCTGGGGGCGGGACGGCACTGAAGCTTTCTTT
>-|-|TRBV14|TRBJ2-1
CASSQDSRLGYNEQFF
TGTGCCAGCAGCCAAGATTCCCGACTAGGTTACAATGAGCAGTTCTTC
>TRBD2|-|TRBV7-9|TRBJ2-7
CVSSYGLEPYNEQYF
TGTGTCAGCAGCTACGGACTAGAGCCCTACAATGAGCAGTACTTC
>-|-|TRBV11-2|TRBJ2-7
CASTARAQSYEQYF
TGTGCCAGCACCGCCCGCGCACAGTCCTACGAGCAGTACTTC
>-|many|TRBV20-1|TRBJ2-4
CSARDLQHTLAKNIQYF
TGCAGTGCTAGAGATTTACAGCATACACTAGCCAAAAACATTCAGTACTTC
>TRBD2|many|TRBV5-1|TRBJ2-3
CASSPTSGGTDTQYF
TGTGCCAGCAGCCCGACTAGCGGGGGAACAGATACGCAGTATTTT
>TRBD1|many|TRBV15|TRBJ2-1
CATSREGQGNFDEQFF
TGTGCCACCAGCAGAGAAGGACAGGGGAATTTCGATGAGCAGTTCTTC
>-|many|TRBV20-1|TRBJ1-1
CSATRGTMNTEAFF
TGCAGTGCCACAAGGGGGACAATGAACACTGAAGCTTTCTTT
>TRBD1|-|TRBV24-1|TRBJ1-2
CATSDGDRANYGYTF
TGTGCCACCAGTGATGGGGACAGGGCTAACTATGGCTACACCTTC
>-|many|TRBV10-3|TRBJ1-2
CAISESSGGAKGYTF
TGTGCCATCAGTGAGAGCTCCGGGGGCGCGAAAGGCTACACCTTC
>-|many|TRBV29-1|TRBJ1-1
CSVGGGSNTEAFF
TGCAGCGTTGGAGGGGGTTCGAACACTGAAGCTTTCTTT
>-|few|TRBV6-6|TRBJ1-5
CASSIQGGPNQPQHF
TGTGCCAGCAGTATACAGGGCGGGCCGAATCAGCCCCAGCATTTT
>TRBD1|many|TRBV7-9|TRBJ2-7
CASSPGTGLTGEQYF
TGTGCCAGCAGCCCTGGGACAGGGTTGACAGGCGAGCAGTACTTC
>TRBD1|-|TRBV2|TRBJ2-5
CASSTRDSSGEQYF
TGTGCCAGCAGTACCCGGGACAGCTCGGGTGAGCAGTACTTC
>TRBD1|many|TRBV12-3/TRBV12-4|TRBJ1-2
CASSFGGARDRGSYGYTF
TGTGCCAGCAGTTTCGGGGGCGCTCGGGACAGGGGGTCCTATGGCTACACCTTC
>-|-|TRBV20-1|TRBJ1-1
CSAKLGALNTEAFF
TGCAGTGCTAAGCTAGGGGCGCTGAACACTGAAGCTTTCTTT
>-|few|TRBV7-2|TRBJ1-1
CASSLVRAGGGMNTEAFF
TGTGCCAGCAGCTTAGTTCGTGCCGGGGGTGGGATGAACACTGAAGCTTTCTTT
>-|many|TRBV7-2|TRBJ2-1
CASSPQKPGAYYNEQFF
TGTGCCAGCAGCCCACAGAAGCCAGGGGCTTACTACAATGAGCAGTTCTTC
>TRBD2|many|TRBV6-1|TRBJ2-4
CASTLAGENIQYF
TGTGCCAGTACACTAGCGGGGGAAAACATTCAGTACTTC
>-|once|TRBV5-1|TRBJ2-1
CASSLVGGHENEQFF
TGCGCCAGCAGCTTGGTTGGGGGGCATGAGAATGAGCAGTTCTTC
>-|many|TRBV10-3|TRBJ1-4
CAISVTANEKLFF
TGTGCCATCAGTGTGACAGCTAATGAAAAACTGTTTTTT
>-|-|TRBV6-6|TRBJ2-7
CASSDHSGKNYEQYF
TGTGCCAGCAGTGATCATTCCGGGAAGAACTACGAGCAGTACTTC
>-|-|TRBV5-1|TRBJ2-5
CASSLVGMQETQYF
TGCGCCAGCAGCTTGGTAGGGATGCAAGAGACCCAGTACTTC
>-|few|TRBV9|TRBJ1-2
CASSEMRDGYGYTF
TGTGCCAGCAGTGAAATGAGGGACGGCTATGGCTACACCTTC
>-|many|TRBV9|TRBJ2-3
CASSVDVTGSDTQYF
TGTGCCAGCAGCGTAGACGTAACGGGGTCGGATACGCAGTATTTT
>-|many|TRBV5-1|TRBJ1-2
CASSVTESYGYTF
TGCGCCAGCAGCGTGACAGAAAGCTATGGCTACACCTTC
>TRBD1|many|TRBV12-3/TRBV12-4|TRBJ1-2
CASSYPSGGRGYGYTF
TGTGCCAGCAGTTATCCCTCAGGGGGCAGGGGCTATGGCTACACCTTC
>-|few|TRBV6-2/TRBV6-3|TRBJ2-4
CASSPHLSRSIAKNIQYF
TGTGCCAGCAGTCCGCACCTTAGCAGGTCGATAGCCAAAAACATTCAGTACTTC
>TRBD1|-|TRBV2|TRBJ1-2
CASSEPRTGNYGYTF
TGTGCCAGCAGTGAACCTCGGACAGGAAACTATGGCTACACCTTC
>TRBD2|-|TRBV10-3|TRBJ2-1
CAISGGTTWVEQFF
TGTGCCATCAGTGGCGGGACTACCTGGGTTGAGCAGTTCTTC
>-|few|TRBV6-5|TRBJ1-5
CASSLAGGLNQPQHF
TGTGCCAGCAGCCTCGCGGGGGGCCTTAATCAGCCCCAGCATTTT
>-|-|TRBV6-5|TRBJ2-5
CASRPVARAETQYF
TGTGCCAGCAGGCCCGTGGCCAGGGCGGAGACCCAGTACTTC
>TRBD2|once|TRBV5-5|TRBJ2-1
CASSLTAGAHGEQFF
TGTGCCAGCAGCCTCACGGCGGGAGCCCACGGTGAGCAGTTCTTC
>TRBD2|many|TRBV11-2|TRBJ2-3
CASSFLAGSTTSTDTQYF
TGTGCCAGCAGCTTCCTAGCGGGCAGTACCACTAGCACAGATACGCAGTATTTT
>-|many|TRBV20-1|TRBJ2-4
CSARPTPAPAKNIQYF
TGCAGTGCTAGACCAACCCCGGCCCCTGCCAAAAACATTCAGTACTTC
>-|-|TRBV7-2|TRBJ1-1
CASSLMLSITEAFF
TGTGCCAGCAGCTTAATGTTATCCATCACTGAAGCTTTCTTT
>-|few|TRBV7-2|TRBJ1-1
CASSLLAMNTEAFF
TGTGCCAGCAGCTTATTAGCAATGAACACTGAAGCTTTCTTT
>-|many|TRBV30|TRBJ2-7
CAWDTGTPPYEQYF
TGTGCCTGGGATACCGGGACTCCACCTTACGAGCAGTACTTC
>-|-|TRBV28|TRBJ2-5
CACSPLVGTQYF
TGTGCCTGCAGCCCGCTTGTGGGGACCCAGTACTTC
>TRBD1|-|TRBV5-1|TRBJ1-1
CASSLQTGSVGATEAFF
TGCGCCAGCAGCTTGCAGACAGGGTCCGTGGGGGCCACTGAAGCTTTCTTT
>-|many|TRBV11-2|TRBJ2-5
CASSLDLLETQYF
TGTGCCAGCAGCTTAGATCTGCTAGAGACCCAGTACTTC
>-|once|TRBV7-6|TRBJ2-3
CASSQTEYYSTDTQYF
TGTGCCAGCAGCCAGACGGAATACTATAGCACAGATACGCAGTATTTT
>TRBD2|many|TRBV6-6|TRBJ2-3
CASSYDTSGGDTDTQYF
TGTGCCAGCAGTTACGACACTAGCGGGGGGGACACAGATACGCAGTATTTT
>-|few|TRBV20-1|TRBJ2-5
CSARLTVGETQYF
TGCAGTGCTAGGTTGACAGTGGGGGAGACCCAGTACTTC
>TRBD1|-|TRBV4-1|TRBJ2-3
CASGDRGLKGPDTQYF
TGCGCCAGCGGCGACAGGGGACTGAAGGGTCCAGATACGCAGTATTTT
>TRBD1|many|TRBV12-3/TRBV12-4|TRBJ2-1
CASSFPGTAYNEQFF
TGTGCCAGCAGTTTTCCAGGGACAGCTTACAATGAGCAGTTCTTC
>-|few|TRBV27|TRBJ1-2
CASSPRDGEYGYTF
TGTGCCAGCAGTCCCCGGGACGGAGAATATGGCTACACCTTC
>TRBD1|-|TRBV5-1|TRBJ1-4
CASSLRGLDRLGVWSANEKLFF
TGCGCCAGCAGCCTCCGTGGGTTGGACAGGTTGGGAGTTTGGTCAGCTAATGAAAAACTGTTTTTT
>TRBD1|-|TRBV9|TRBJ1-1
CASSVEGFGTGDPTTEAFF
TGTGCCAGCAGCGTAGAGGGATTTGGGACAGGGGATCCGACCACTGAAGCTTTCTTT
>TRBD1|-|TRBV11-2|TRBJ2-7
CASSYTGGGEQYF
TGTGCCAGCAGCTATACAGGGGGTGGCGAGCAGTACTTC
>-|-|TRBV20-1|TRBJ2-1
CSADNRLAGPSSSYNEQFF
TGCAGTGCTGATAATCGGCTTGCTGGCCCCTCGAGCTCCTACAATGAGCAGTTTTTC
>TRBD2|-|TRBV12-3/TRBV12-4|TRBJ2-3
CASSQLAGADTEYF
TGTGCCAGCAGCCAACTAGCGGGGGCAGATACGGAGTATTTT
>TRBD1|many|TRBV7-9|TRBJ1-1
CASSLDRAAFF
TGTGCCAGCAGCTTGGACAGGGCAGCTTTCTTT
>TRBD1|many|TRBV20-1|TRBJ1-2
CSAASGQGKGYTF
TGCAGTGCCGCCTCGGGACAGGGCAAAGGCTACACCTTC
>-|few|TRBV12-3/TRBV12-4|TRBJ2-2
CASSKVGGELFF
TGTGCCAGCAGTAAAGTGGGCGGGGAGCTGTTTTTT